By share, the clone carrying this TCR beta chain ranks as large. The antigen is not known. Sorting of live CD3+CD8+TCRalphabeta+ cells by PD-1 and/or TIGIT gave four subsets. Per the germline V gene, CDR1 is LNHDA and CDR2 is SQIVND (reference sequence). Trimming pared 7 bases from V and 4 bases from J, leaving 16 bases between. The CDR3 is made up of 14 amino acids. Using roughly 15 ng of total RNA, TCR libraries were made with the QIAseq Immune Repertoire TCR panel. Via MiXCR, TCRdb re-called the reads, giving one row per CDR3 protein. The sample consists of 700 to 850 distinct CDR3 sequences, around a tenth of them appearing once. The data are from a study of circulating CD8 cells and anti-PD-1 response in melanoma. The overall study: Non-responders showed stable or progressive disease; responders showed complete or partial response. Overall study findings and caveats: Clonotype sharing was highest between DPOS and TIGIT subsets. PD-1 and DPOS subsets showed similar, higher clonality than DNEG. Expanded sorted subsets were checked for tumor reactivity using peptides.

This TCR was recovered from a human donor with melanoma. The chain employs TRBV19 and TRBJ1-1; TRBD1 is a possible D gene (6 bases). The input for sequencing was CD8+ T cells from PBMCs, taken at baseline or after one month of anti-PD-1 therapy (not recorded which). CDR3 protein: CASIGTGLGTEAFF. CDR3 DNA: TGTGCCAGTATTGGCACAGGGCTTGGCACTGAAGCTTTCTTT.